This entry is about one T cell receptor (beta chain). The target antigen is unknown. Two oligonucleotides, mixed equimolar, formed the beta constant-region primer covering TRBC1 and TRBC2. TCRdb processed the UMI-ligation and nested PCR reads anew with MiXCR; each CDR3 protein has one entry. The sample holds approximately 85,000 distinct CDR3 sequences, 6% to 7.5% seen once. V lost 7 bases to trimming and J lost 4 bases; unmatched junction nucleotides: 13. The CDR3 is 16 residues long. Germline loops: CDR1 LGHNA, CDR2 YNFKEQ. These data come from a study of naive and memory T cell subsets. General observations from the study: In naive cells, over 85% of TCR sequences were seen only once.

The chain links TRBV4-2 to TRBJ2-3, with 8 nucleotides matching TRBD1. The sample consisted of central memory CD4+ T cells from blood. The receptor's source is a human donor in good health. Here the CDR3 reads CASMPNDRGNPDTQYF. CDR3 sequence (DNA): TGTGCCAGCATGCCAAACGACAGGGGAAACCCAGATACGCAGTATTTT.